These 19 T cell receptor beta chains were sequenced from one sample in a study of cytomegalovirus exposure and HLA in healthy donors. Primers for the PCR totalled 60 Vbeta and 13 Jbeta. Sequenced by immunoSEQ multiplex PCR; TCRdb stores in-frame clones only, minus some. The sample holds about 140,000 clones, more than 60% seen once. Sample: PBMCs. These TCRs come from a man aged 25-45 years in good health and CMV-seropositive.

The V gene is TRBV5-1, the J gene TRBJ2-6, with D possibly being TRBD2 (6 bases). Looked up from germline, CDR1 is SGHRS and CDR2 is YFSETQ. V was shortened by 2 bases and J by 0 bases, with 12 bases between the two germline ends. The CDR3 sequence is 17 residues long. The CDR3 spells CASSFTGASSGANVLTF. The CDR3 DNA sequence: TGCGCCAGCAGCTTCACGGGAGCCAGCTCTGGGGCCAACGTCCTGACTTTC.

The CDR3 coding sequence is TGTGCCAGCAGCGTTACAGGGTGGGTTGAAGCTTTCTTT. Protein: CASSVTGWVEAFF. The chain links TRBV5-8 to TRBJ1-1; D might be TRBD1 (6 bases). Germline V gene data show CDR1 as SGHTS and CDR2 as YDEGEE. This CDR3 is 13 amino acids long. V lost 4 bases to trimming and J lost 7 bases, with 14 bases between them.

In its sample, this clone was seen a few times. The chain uses TRBV5-6 and TRBJ2-7; D possibly corresponds to TRBD2 (6 bases). This CDR3 has 12 amino acids. Germline CDR1 reads SGHDT; CDR2 reads YYEEEE. V lost 6 bases and J 3 bases, leaving 10 bases between the germline ends. CDR3 amino acids: CASTVGGYEQYF. CDR3 nucleotide sequence: TGTGCCAGCACCGTGGGGGGCTACGAGCAGTACTTC.

The chain has TRBV7-2 and TRBJ2-2, with no clear D. Germline lookup yields CDR1 SGHTA and CDR2 FQGNSA. The V end lost 5 bases, the J end lost 3 bases, and 4 bases lay between the germline ends. The CDR3 has 12 amino acids. CDR3 protein: CASSSYTGELFF. For the CDR3, the DNA is TGTGCCAGCAGCAGCTACACCGGGGAGCTGTTTTTT.

In this sample, this clone turned up once. This chain joins TRBV5-1 and TRBJ2-1; TRBD1 matches 11 bases. The V gene end was trimmed by 3 bases and the J gene end by 7 bases; junction bases not matched to a gene: 6. The germline CDR1 and CDR2 sequences are SGHRS and YFSETQ. CDR3 length: 15 amino acids. This CDR3 is CASSWQGQGVNEQFF. CDR3 sequence (DNA): TGCGCCAGCAGCTGGCAGGGACAGGGGGTAAATGAGCAGTTCTTC.

The chain combines TRBV23-1 with TRBJ2-2; D unresolved. TRBV23-1 is placed among ORFs of uncertain function. Trimming took 0 bases from V and 4 from J, leaving 12 bases between them. CDR3 length equals 16 residues. CDR3 DNA sequence: TGCGCCAGCAGTCAATCGCCCAACCCCGGCACCGGGGAGCTGTTTTTT. It translates to CASSQSPNPGTGELFF.

The chain combines TRBV4-2 with TRBJ1-2, with 10 bases identical to TRBD1. The CDR3 contains 14 residues. The V gene's germline CDR1 is LGHNA and CDR2 YNFKEQ. V trimming: 3 bases; J trimming: 5 bases; junction bases outside the gene matches: 3. The CDR3 DNA sequence: TGTGCCAGCAGCCAGGACAGGGGGTCATATGGCTACACCTTC. Residues: CASSQDRGSYGYTF.

V usage is TRBV6-5 and J usage is TRBJ2-3; 10 bases match TRBD2. There are 15 residues in the CDR3. Germline V gene lookup returns CDR1 MNHEY and CDR2 SVGAGI. Germline trimming cut 5 bases from V and 1 base from J; bases unmatched to any gene: 3. The CDR3 nucleotides are TGTGCCAGCAGTCCCGGACTAGCGGGCACAGATACGCAGTATTTT. It yields the protein CASSPGLAGTDTQYF.

The chain has TRBV12-5 and TRBJ2-1; the D gene is possibly TRBD2 (6 bases). Germline CDR1 LGHNT, CDR2 FRNRAP. The CDR3 totals 16 residues. Trimming stripped 4 bases from V and 0 bases from J, with 13 bases between. The CDR3 region has the DNA TGTGCTAGTGGTTCGACGTTCGGGAGCTCCTACAATGAGCAGTTCTTC. Protein sequence: CASGSTFGSSYNEQFF. Using reference TRBV12-5 and TRBJ2-1 for the parts outside the CDR3, the full variable domain is DARVTQTPRHKVTEMGQEVTMRCQPILGHNTVFWYRQTMMQGLELLAYFRNRAPLDDSGMPKDRFSAEMPDATLATLKIQPSEPRDSAVYFCASGSTFGSSYNEQFFGPGTRLTVL.

The V call is TRBV6-6, the J call TRBJ2-1, with D possibly matching TRBD2 (5 bases). Looked up from germline, CDR1 is MNHNY and CDR2 is SVGAGI (reference sequence). Trimming cost V 5 bases and J 9 bases, with 14 bases left between them. CDR3 length equals 13 residues. This CDR3 is CASSTRDSGEQFF. CDR3 sequence (DNA): TGTGCCAGCAGTACCCGGGATTCCGGTGAGCAGTTCTTC.

This clone was observed a single time. The chain carries TRBV6-5 and TRBJ2-7, with 9 bases aligning to TRBD1. CDR1 is MNHEY, CDR2 SVGAGI, per germline. This CDR3 region has 16 residues. V trimming: 4 bases; J trimming: 6 bases; junction bases outside the gene matches: 13. The CDR3 bases are TGTGCCAGCAGTTTCAACCGGGGACAGGGAGGCTCCGAGCAGTACTTC. It translates to CASSFNRGQGGSEQYF.

J is TRBJ1-1 and V is TRBV6-1; D gene unclear. Germline V gives CDR1 MNHNS, CDR2 SASEGT. This CDR3 contains 14 residues. Trimming pared 0 bases from V and 5 bases from J, leaving 10 bases between. The CDR3 reads CASSEALRGTEAFF. The DNA for the CDR3 is TGTGCCAGCAGTGAAGCGCTTCGGGGAACTGAAGCTTTCTTT.

This clone was observed a single time. V gene TRBV27 combines with J gene TRBJ1-1; a weak D match, TRBD1 (5 bases). The CDR3 has 14 residues. Trimming removed 3 bases at V and 5 bases at J, with 13 bases between. Germline V gene sequence: CDR1 MNHEY, CDR2 SMNVEV (reference sequence). The CDR3 spells CASSLSRGETEAFF. In DNA form, the CDR3 reads TGTGCCAGCAGTTTGTCACGGGGGGAGACTGAAGCTTTCTTT.

This clone was detected only once. The chain employs TRBV20-1 and TRBJ2-5; tentatively, D is TRBD1 (6 bases). The CDR3 has 11 amino acids. The germline V gene encodes CDR1 DFQATT and CDR2 SNEGSKA (reference sequence). The CDR3 DNA follows: TGCACCGGACAGCACCAAGAGACCCAGTACTTC. It specifies CTGQHQETQYF.

This clone was found many times. The J gene is TRBJ1-1, the V gene TRBV10-1; D gene unclear. Per the germline V gene, CDR1 is WNHNN and CDR2 is SYGVQD (reference sequence). The CDR3 is 12 residues long. Trimming left V 0 bases short and J 8 bases short, with 7 bases between. The CDR3 loop is CASSESGREAFF. The CDR3 region has the DNA TGCGCCAGCAGTGAGTCGGGCAGAGAAGCTTTCTTT.

The chain is built from TRBV19 and TRBJ2-2, with 14 bases that match TRBD2. J gave up 4 bases and V 4 bases, and 14 bases lay outside the gene matches. The CDR3 is 20 residues long. Germline V CDR1 and CDR2: LNHDA, SQIVND (reference sequence). As DNA, the CDR3 is TGTGCCAGTAGTACCCACGGACTAGCGGGAGGAGTGGGCCCCACCGGGGAGCTGTTTTTT. Translated, it gives CASSTHGLAGGVGPTGELFF.

This clone has just a few counts. The chain carries TRBV2 and TRBJ2-3, with 13 positions matching TRBD2. Germline CDR1 and CDR2: SNHLY and FYNNEI. This CDR3 is built from 15 residues. After removal of 6 bases from V and 5 bases from J, the junction contained 5 bases not matched to a gene. The CDR3: CASRGLAGVKDTQYF. The DNA for the CDR3 is TGTGCCAGCAGAGGACTAGCGGGAGTAAAAGATACGCAGTATTTT.

CDR3 region: CSVVQAGAHNEQFF. The CDR3 nucleotides read TGCAGCGTTGTACAAGCGGGAGCCCACAATGAGCAGTTCTTC. The V gene is TRBV29-1, the J gene TRBJ2-1; 8 positions match TRBD2. Trimming removed 4 bases from V and 5 bases from J; junction bases left unmatched: 7. CDR3 length: 14 residues. CDR1 is SQVTM, CDR2 ANQGSEA, per germline.

The V gene is TRBV2, the J gene TRBJ2-7, with TRBD1 matching 8 bases. Germline values: CDR1 SNHLY, CDR2 FYNNEI. This CDR3 is 13 amino acids long. After removal of 4 bases from V and 3 bases from J, the junction contained 2 bases not matched to a gene. The CDR3 protein is CASSVDRGYEQYF. CDR3 DNA sequence: TGTGCCAGCAGTGTTGACAGGGGCTACGAGCAGTACTTC.